The 14 T cell receptor beta chains below were found in one sample sequenced in a study of blood T cells in healthy people across ages. Alongside a J-beta primer mix, a sample-barcoded 5' primer served in a second PCR lasting 7 to 11 cycles. Using its own MiXCR run on the 5' RACE reads, TCRdb lists one record per CDR3 protein. This sample has 980,000 or so distinct CDR3 sequences, with 45% to 50% found just once. The sequenced sample was blood. Receptors originate from a young man in good health.

The J gene is TRBJ1-2, the V gene TRBV20-1; the D gene is possibly TRBD1 (6 bases). The V and J ends lost 6 bases and 7 bases respectively, with 21 bases between them. In germline, CDR1 is DFQATT, CDR2 SNEGSKA (reference sequence). This CDR3 spans 14 amino acids. As DNA, the CDR3 is TGCAGTGCCCTTTTGGGCAGGGGAGCAGGTGGCTACACCTTC. This sequence encodes CSALLGRGAGGYTF.

This clonotype occurred a few times. V and J are TRBV6-5 and TRBJ2-5, with D perhaps being TRBD1 or TRBD2 (6 bases each). The germline V gene has CDR1 MNHEY and CDR2 SVGAGI. V was clipped by 0 bases and J by 6 bases, with 23 bases between them. The CDR3 is 18 amino acids. CDR3 nucleotide sequence: TGTGCCAGCAGTTACTCGAGCGTGGTGTCCGGGGGCGGGAAGACCCAGTACTTC. This gives the protein CASSYSSVVSGGGKTQYF.

A remark on this clonotype: The germline gene is not matched at one end of the junction; a read error may be the cause. This chain joins TRBV3-1 and TRBJ1-2; D remains unclear. Germline V gives CDR1 LGHDT, CDR2 YNNKEL (reference sequence). The CDR3 contains 15 residues. In DNA, the CDR3 is TGTGCCAGCAGCCAGAGAAACCGTATGCTCTACGGCTGCACCTTC. It encodes CASSQRNRMLYGCTF.

The CDR3 reads CASSSNLGYNEQFF. The CDR3 DNA reads as TGTGCCAGCAGTTCTAACTTGGGGTACAATGAGCAGTTCTTC. The chain employs TRBV7-2 and TRBJ2-1; D ambiguous. The germline V and J ends were trimmed by 6 bases and 4 bases, with 13 bases remaining between them. Per the germline V gene, CDR1 is SGHTA and CDR2 is FQGNSA. The CDR3 has 14 amino acids.

This clonotype was detected many times. The chain carries TRBV4-1 and TRBJ2-1; possibly TRBD1 for D (6 bases). The V end lost 2 bases, the J end lost 6 bases, and 17 bases lay between the germline ends. This CDR3 spans 16 amino acids. From germline, CDR1 is MGHRA and CDR2 YSYEKL. The CDR3 region is CASSQLGEKGGNEQFF. The DNA of the CDR3 is TGCGCCAGCAGCCAACTGGGGGAAAAAGGGGGCAATGAGCAGTTCTTC.

The table lists this clonotype with a few counts. V is TRBV20-1 and J is TRBJ2-3; D ambiguous. The CDR3 extends over 13 amino acids. V was trimmed by 5 bases and J by 0 bases, leaving 9 bases between them. In germline, CDR1 is DFQATT, CDR2 SNEGSKA (reference sequence). The DNA for the CDR3 is TGCAGTGCTCCATCGACTAGCACAGATACGCAGTATTTT. It is translated as CSAPSTSTDTQYF.

The chain couples TRBV10-3 to TRBJ2-7, with 8 bases fitting TRBD2. The J call may be incorrect, as the DNA end agrees better with TRBJ2-5. The CDR3 has 14 residues. The germline gives CDR1 ENHRY, CDR2 SYGVKD. The DNA of the CDR3 is TGTGCCATCAGTAACGGGGGGGCCTCGGTGACCCAGTACTTC. This encodes CAISNGGASVTQYF.

In its sample, this clonotype was seen a few times. The chain joins TRBV4-1 to TRBJ2-3; TRBD2 matches at 8 bases. The V gene's germline CDR1 is MGHRA and CDR2 YSYEKL. Trimming at V came to 3 bases and at J to 0 bases, leaving 8 bases not matched to a gene. The CDR3 sequence is 17 residues long. The chain's CDR3 is CASSHPRAGGSTDTQYF. DNA for the CDR3: TGCGCCAGCAGCCACCCTAGGGCGGGGGGTAGCACAGATACGCAGTATTTT.

This clonotype was observed a few times. Sequence at one end of the junction differs from germline and may be a read error. The genes are TRBV28 and TRBJ1-2; D is perhaps TRBD1 (5 bases). This CDR3 is built from 12 residues. Germline assignment: CDR1 MDHEN and CDR2 SYDVKM. The CDR3 protein is CASSAQGEGCTF. Written as DNA, the CDR3 is TGTGCCAGCAGTGCCCAGGGTGAGGGCTGCACCTTC.

This clonotype occurred many times. V is TRBV7-2 and J is TRBJ2-5; D possibly uses TRBD1 or TRBD2 (5 bases each). The CDR3 has 14 amino acids. V gave up 2 bases and J gave up 4 bases, with 11 bases separating them. Germline V gene data show CDR1 as SGHTA and CDR2 as FQGNSA. The CDR3 protein is CASSLNGARETQYF. As DNA, the CDR3 is TGTGCCAGCAGCTTAAACGGGGCTCGAGAGACCCAGTACTTC.

There are a few counts of this clonotype. The chain carries TRBV2 and TRBJ2-3; D is ambiguous. Germline V CDR1 and CDR2: SNHLY, FYNNEI. The CDR3 totals 14 residues. Trimming took 5 bases from V and 3 from J, leaving 12 bases between them. CDR3 sequence: CASSPRHPTDTQYF. CDR3 bases: TGTGCCAGCAGTCCACGCCATCCTACAGATACGCAGTATTTT.

This clonotype showed up just a few times. This rearrangement joins TRBV3-1 to TRBJ2-6, with D possibly being TRBD1 (5 bases). Trimming shortened V by 2 bases and J by 0 bases, and 11 bases separated the two germline ends. This CDR3 spans 17 amino acids. In germline, CDR1 is LGHDT, CDR2 YNNKEL (reference sequence). The CDR3 sequence: CASSQHRTLSGANVLTF. The CDR3 coding sequence is TGTGCCAGCAGCCAACACAGGACGCTCTCTGGGGCCAACGTCCTGACTTTC.

The V and J genes are TRBV6-2 or TRBV6-3 and TRBJ1-2; D call uncertain. CDR1 is MNHEY, CDR2 SVGEGT, per germline. The V end lost 6 bases, the J end lost 5 bases, and 13 bases lay between the germline ends. The CDR3 is made up of 13 amino acids. CDR3 amino acids: CASSLTTEYGYTF. The CDR3 nucleotides are TGTGCCAGCAGCCTCACCACGGAGTATGGCTACACCTTC.

The V gene is TRBV29-1, the J gene TRBJ1-2, with D possibly TRBD1 on 6 matching bases. The CDR3 contains 13 residues. Germline CDR1 reads SQVTM; CDR2 reads ANQGSEA. Trimming shortened V by 6 bases and J by 4 bases, and 15 bases separated the two germline ends. The CDR3 is CSVDTDRTYGYTF. The DNA for the CDR3 is TGCAGCGTAGATACGGACAGAACCTATGGCTACACCTTC.